The clone carrying this T cell receptor beta chain qualifies as medium-sized. Its antigen is currently unknown. This sample was included in a study of vaccination and CD4 T cells after COVID-19. The Oncomine TCR Beta short-read assay was applied to DNA of cultured CD4+ T cells. Each CDR3 protein gets one entry after TCRdb re-called the PCR reads with MiXCR. The repertoire holds more than 3,500 distinct CDR3 sequences, with less than 20% as singletons. The CDR3 is 15 residues long. Losses at the gene ends were 8 bases for V and 3 bases for J; bases not matched to a gene: 7. From germline, CDR1 is SNHLY and CDR2 FYNNEI. The treatment here: roughly 11-day PBMC culture with coronavirus spike peptide pools or control peptides (ViraFEST assay). Half-medium replacement with fresh IL-2 medium took place on days 3 and 7.

The specimen was CD4+ T cells from blood, cultured in vitro. The rearrangement links TRBV2 to TRBJ1-6; 7 nucleotides align to TRBD1. This receptor was identified in a human donor who had recovered from COVID-19. The CDR3 DNA is TGTGCCAGCTGCGGACAGGTTCACTATAATTCACCCCTCCACTTT. Residues: CASCGQVHYNSPLHF.